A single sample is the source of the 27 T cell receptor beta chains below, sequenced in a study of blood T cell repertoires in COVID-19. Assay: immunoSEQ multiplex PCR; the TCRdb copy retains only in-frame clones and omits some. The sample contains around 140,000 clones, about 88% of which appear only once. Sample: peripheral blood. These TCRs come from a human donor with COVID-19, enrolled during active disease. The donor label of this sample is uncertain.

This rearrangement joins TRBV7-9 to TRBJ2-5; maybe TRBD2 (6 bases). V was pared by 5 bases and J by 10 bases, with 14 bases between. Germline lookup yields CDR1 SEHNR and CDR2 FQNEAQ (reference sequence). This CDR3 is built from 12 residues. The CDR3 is CASSPLREVQYF. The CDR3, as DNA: TGTGCCAGCAGCCCCCTTAGGGAGGTCCAGTACTTC.

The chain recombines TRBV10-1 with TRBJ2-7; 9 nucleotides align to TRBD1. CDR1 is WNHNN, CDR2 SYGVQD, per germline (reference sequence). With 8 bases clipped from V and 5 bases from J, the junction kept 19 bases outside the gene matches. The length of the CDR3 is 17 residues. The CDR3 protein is CASPDPGRRDRDNEQYF. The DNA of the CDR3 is TGCGCCAGCCCAGATCCTGGGCGCCGGGACAGGGACAACGAGCAGTACTTC.

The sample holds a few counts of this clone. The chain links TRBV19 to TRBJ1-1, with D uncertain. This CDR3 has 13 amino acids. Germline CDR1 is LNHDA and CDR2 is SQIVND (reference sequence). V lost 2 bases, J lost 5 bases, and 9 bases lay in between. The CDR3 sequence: CASSIRGWTEAFF. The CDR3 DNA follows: TGTGCCAGTAGTATACGAGGGTGGACTGAAGCTTTCTTT.

Here the CDR3 reads CATEETGLGEQYF. Written as DNA, the CDR3 is TGTGCCACCGAAGAGACAGGGTTGGGCGAGCAGTACTTC. V is TRBV11-2 and J is TRBJ2-7; 7 bases map to TRBD1. The CDR3 runs to 13 residues. Germline V gene sequence: CDR1 SGHAT, CDR2 FQNNGV. Trimming at V came to 10 bases and at J to 6 bases, leaving 12 bases not matched to a gene.

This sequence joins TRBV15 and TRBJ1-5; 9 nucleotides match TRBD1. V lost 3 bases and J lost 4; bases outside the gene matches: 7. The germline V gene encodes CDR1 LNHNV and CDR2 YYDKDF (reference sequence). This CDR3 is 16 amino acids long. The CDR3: CATSRGTGLGNQPQHF. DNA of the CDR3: TGTGCCACCAGCAGGGGGACAGGGTTGGGGAATCAGCCCCAGCATTTT.

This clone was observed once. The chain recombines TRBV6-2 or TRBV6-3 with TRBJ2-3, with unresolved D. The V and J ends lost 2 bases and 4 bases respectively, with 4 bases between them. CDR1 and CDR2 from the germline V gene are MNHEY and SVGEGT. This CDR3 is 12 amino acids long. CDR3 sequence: CASSYPADTQYF. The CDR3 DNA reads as TGTGCCAGCAGTTACCCAGCAGATACGCAGTATTTT.

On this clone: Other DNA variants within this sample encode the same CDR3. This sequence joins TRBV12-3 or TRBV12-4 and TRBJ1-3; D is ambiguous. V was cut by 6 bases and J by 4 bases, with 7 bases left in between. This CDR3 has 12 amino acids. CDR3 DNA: TGTGCCAGCAGCCCCGGGGGAAACACCATATATTTT. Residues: CASSPGGNTIYF.

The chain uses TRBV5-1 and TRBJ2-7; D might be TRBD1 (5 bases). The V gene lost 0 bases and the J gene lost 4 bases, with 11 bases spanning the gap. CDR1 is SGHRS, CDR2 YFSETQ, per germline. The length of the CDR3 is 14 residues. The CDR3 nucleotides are TGCGCCAGCAGCTTGGACAGGCCAGATTACGAGCAGTACTTC. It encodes CASSLDRPDYEQYF. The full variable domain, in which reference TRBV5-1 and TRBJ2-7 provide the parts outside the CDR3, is KAGVTQTPRYLIKTRGQQVTLSCSPISGHRSVSWYQQTPGQGLQFLFEYFSETQRNKGNFPGRFSGRQFSNSRSEMNVSTLELGDSALYLCASSLDRPDYEQYFGPGTRLTVT.

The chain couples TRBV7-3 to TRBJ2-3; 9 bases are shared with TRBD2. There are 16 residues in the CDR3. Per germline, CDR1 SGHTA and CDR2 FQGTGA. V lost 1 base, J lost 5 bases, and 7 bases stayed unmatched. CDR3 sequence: CASSLISGSGRDTQYF. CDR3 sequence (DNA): TGTGCCAGCAGCTTAATTTCGGGTAGCGGGAGAGATACGCAGTATTTT.

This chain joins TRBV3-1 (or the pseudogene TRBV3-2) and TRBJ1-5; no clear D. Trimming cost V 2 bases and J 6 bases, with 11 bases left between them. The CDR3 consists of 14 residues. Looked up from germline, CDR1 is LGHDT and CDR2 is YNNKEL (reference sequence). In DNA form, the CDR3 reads TGTGCCAGCAGCCAATCCCCCACGAGTCAGCCCCAGCATTTT. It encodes CASSQSPTSQPQHF.

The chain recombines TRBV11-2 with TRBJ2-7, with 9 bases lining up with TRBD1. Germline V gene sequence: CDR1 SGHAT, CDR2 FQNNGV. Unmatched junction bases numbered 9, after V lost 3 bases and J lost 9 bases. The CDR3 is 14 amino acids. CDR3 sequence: CASSLGGTGSVQYF. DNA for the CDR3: TGTGCCAGCAGCTTGGGAGGGACAGGGTCTGTGCAGTACTTC. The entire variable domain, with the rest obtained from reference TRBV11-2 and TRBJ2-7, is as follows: EAGVAQSPRYKIIEKRQSVAFWCNPISGHATLYWYQQILGQGPKLLIQFQNNGVVDDSQLPKDRFSAERLKGVDSTLKIQPAKLEDSAVYLCASSLGGTGSVQYFGPGTRLTVT.

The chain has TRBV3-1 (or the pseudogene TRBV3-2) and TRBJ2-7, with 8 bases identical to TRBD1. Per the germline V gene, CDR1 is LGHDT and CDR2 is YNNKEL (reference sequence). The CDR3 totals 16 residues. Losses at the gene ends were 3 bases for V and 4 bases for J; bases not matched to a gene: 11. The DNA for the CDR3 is TGTGCCAGCAGCCATCCCGGACAGGGCAGGGAATACGAGCAGTACTTC. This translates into CASSHPGQGREYEQYF.

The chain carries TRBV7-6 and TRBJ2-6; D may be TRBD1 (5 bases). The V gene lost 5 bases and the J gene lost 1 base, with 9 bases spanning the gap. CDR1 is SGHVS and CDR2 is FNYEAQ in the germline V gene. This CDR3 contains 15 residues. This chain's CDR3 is CASSGAPSGANVLTF. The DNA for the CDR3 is TGTGCCAGCAGCGGGGCCCCATCTGGGGCCAACGTCCTGACTTTC.

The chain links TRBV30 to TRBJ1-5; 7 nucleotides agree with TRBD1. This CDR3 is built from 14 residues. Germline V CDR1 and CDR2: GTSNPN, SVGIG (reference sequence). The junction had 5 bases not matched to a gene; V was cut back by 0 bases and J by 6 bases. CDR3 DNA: TGTGCCTGGAGTGTACAAGGGGGCCTTCAGCCCCAGCATTTT. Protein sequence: CAWSVQGGLQPQHF.

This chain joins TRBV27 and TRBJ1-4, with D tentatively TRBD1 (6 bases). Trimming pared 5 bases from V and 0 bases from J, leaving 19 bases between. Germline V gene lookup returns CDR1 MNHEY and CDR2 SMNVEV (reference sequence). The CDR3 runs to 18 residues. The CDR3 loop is CASSPSGHNYATNEKLFF. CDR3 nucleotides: TGTGCCAGCAGTCCTTCGGGACATAATTATGCAACTAATGAAAAACTGTTTTTT.

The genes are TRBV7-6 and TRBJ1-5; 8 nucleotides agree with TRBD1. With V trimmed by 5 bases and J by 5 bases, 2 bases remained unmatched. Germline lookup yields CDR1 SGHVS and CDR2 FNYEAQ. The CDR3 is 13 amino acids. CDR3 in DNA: TGTGCCAGCAGCCAGGGGGCCGATCAGCCCCAGCATTTT. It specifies CASSQGADQPQHF.

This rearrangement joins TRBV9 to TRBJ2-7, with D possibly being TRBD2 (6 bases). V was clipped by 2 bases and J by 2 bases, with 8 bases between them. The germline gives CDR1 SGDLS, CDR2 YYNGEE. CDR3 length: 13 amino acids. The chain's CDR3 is CASSVAGTYEQYF. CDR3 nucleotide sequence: TGTGCCAGCAGCGTGGCGGGGACCTACGAGCAGTACTTC.

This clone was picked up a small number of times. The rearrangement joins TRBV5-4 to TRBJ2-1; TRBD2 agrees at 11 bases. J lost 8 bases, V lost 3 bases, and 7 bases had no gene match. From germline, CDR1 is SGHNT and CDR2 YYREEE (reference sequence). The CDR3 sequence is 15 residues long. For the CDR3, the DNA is TGTGCCAGCAGCTATCGACTAGCGGGATGGGATGAGCAGTTCTTC. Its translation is CASSYRLAGWDEQFF.

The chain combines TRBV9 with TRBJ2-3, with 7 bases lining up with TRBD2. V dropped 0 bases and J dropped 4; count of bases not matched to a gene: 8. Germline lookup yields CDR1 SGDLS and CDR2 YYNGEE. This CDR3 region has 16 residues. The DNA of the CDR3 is TGTGCCAGCAGCGTAGACGGGCTAGCGGCTTCAGATACGCAGTATTTT. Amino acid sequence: CASSVDGLAASDTQYF.

The CDR3 DNA is TGTGCCAGCAGCCGGGGCGGGGGGATGAACACTGAAGCTTTCTTT. This encodes CASSRGGGMNTEAFF. This sequence joins TRBV5-4 and TRBJ1-1, with D possibly matching TRBD1 (5 bases). This CDR3 is 15 amino acids long. Per germline, CDR1 SGHNT and CDR2 YYREEE (reference sequence). The V gene lost 4 bases and the J gene lost 0 bases, with 13 bases spanning the gap. Full variable domain (rest looked up from reference TRBV5-4 and TRBJ1-1): ETGVTQSPTHLIKTRGQQVTLRCSSQSGHNTVSWYQQALGQGPQFIFQYYREEENGRGNFPPRFSGLQFPNYSSELNVNALELDDSALYLCASSRGGGMNTEAFFGQGTRLTVV.

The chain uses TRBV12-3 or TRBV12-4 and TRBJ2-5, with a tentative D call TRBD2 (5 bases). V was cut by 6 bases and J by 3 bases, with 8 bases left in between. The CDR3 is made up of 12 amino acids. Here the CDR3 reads CASSRAEETQYF. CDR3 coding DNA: TGTGCCAGCAGCAGAGCGGAAGAGACCCAGTACTTC.

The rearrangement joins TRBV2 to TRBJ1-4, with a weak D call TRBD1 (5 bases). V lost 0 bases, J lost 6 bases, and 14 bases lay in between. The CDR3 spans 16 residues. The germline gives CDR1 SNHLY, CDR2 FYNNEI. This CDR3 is CASSEALGAPDEKLFF. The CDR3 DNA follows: TGTGCCAGCAGTGAAGCGCTTGGGGCGCCTGATGAAAAACTGTTTTTT.

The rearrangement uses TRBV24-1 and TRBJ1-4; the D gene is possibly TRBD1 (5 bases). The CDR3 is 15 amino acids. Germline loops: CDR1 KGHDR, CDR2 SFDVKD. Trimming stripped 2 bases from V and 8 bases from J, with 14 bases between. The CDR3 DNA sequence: TGTGCCACCAGTGATTCTACCAGGGATGGGGAAAAACTGTTTTTT. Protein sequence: CATSDSTRDGEKLFF.

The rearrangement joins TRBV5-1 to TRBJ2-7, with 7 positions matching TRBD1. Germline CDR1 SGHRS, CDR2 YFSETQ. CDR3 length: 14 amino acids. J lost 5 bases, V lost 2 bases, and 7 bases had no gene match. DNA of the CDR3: TGCGCCAGCAGCTTTAATCAGGGGGTGAACGAGCAGTACTTC. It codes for CASSFNQGVNEQYF.

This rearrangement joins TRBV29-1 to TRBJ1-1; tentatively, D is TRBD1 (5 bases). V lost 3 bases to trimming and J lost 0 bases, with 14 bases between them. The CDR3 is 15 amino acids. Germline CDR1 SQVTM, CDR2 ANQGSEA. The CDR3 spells CSVEPVRGVNTEAFF. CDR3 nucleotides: TGCAGCGTTGAGCCCGTCCGGGGGGTGAACACTGAAGCTTTCTTT.

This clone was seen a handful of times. This CDR3 reads CASSWAGGPHEQFF. The CDR3 nucleotides read TGCGCCAGCAGCTGGGCGGGGGGGCCCCATGAGCAGTTCTTC. The chain joins TRBV5-1 to TRBJ2-1, with 9 positions matching TRBD2. The CDR3 loop spans 14 amino acids. V shed 3 bases and J 8 bases; nucleotides not matched to a gene: 6. The germline V gene encodes CDR1 SGHRS and CDR2 YFSETQ.

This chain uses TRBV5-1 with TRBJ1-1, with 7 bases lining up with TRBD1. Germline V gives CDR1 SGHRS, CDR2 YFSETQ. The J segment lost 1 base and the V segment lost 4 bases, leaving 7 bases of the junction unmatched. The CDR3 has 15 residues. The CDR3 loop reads CASSPPGQPNTEAFF. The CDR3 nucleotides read TGCGCCAGCAGCCCGCCGGGACAGCCGAACACTGAAGCTTTCTTT.